This entry lists 28 T cell receptor beta chains sequenced from one sample in a study of T cells in Graves' hyperthyroidism and ophthalmopathy (dated by TCRdb to between 2017 and 2020). Library preparation was by multiplex PCR. This sample was sequenced with an Illumina HiSeq 2000. Amplification of TCR beta CDR3 regions was carried out from RNA transcripts. The TCR CDR3 was subjected to a first round of RT-PCR using the HTBI primer set and the Qiagen OneStep RT-PCR kit. Using fastp trimming at Q25 and MiXCR clonotype assembly, TCRdb reanalyzed the public sequencing data and kept in-frame beta chains. Identical CDR3 protein sequences are pooled into one entry, listed with their most common genes and DNA. Counted in this sample were 300,000 to 400,000 distinct CDR3 sequences; approximately 18% of them appeared once. The ten largest account for over 35% of the sample. The sample consisted of blood. The source is a man younger than 35 with Graves' ophthalmopathy.

This clonotype was observed at least ten times. V usage is TRBV19 and J usage is TRBJ1-5; TRBD1 aligns across 7 bases. In germline, CDR1 is LNHDA, CDR2 SQIVND (reference sequence). CDR3 length: 14 residues. V lost 9 bases, J lost 4 bases, and 9 bases stayed unmatched. The DNA of the CDR3 is TGTGCCAGCTCACCTGGACAGGTTAATCAGCCCCAGCATTTT. The encoded protein is CASSPGQVNQPQHF.

This clonotype occurred many times. The rearrangement uses TRBV7-3 and TRBJ2-1; D remains unclear. The ends were cut back, 3 bases at V and 4 bases at J, with 10 bases in the middle. Germline V CDR1 and CDR2: SGHTA, FQGTGA. The CDR3 has 14 amino acids. CDR3 protein: CASSFGQVYNEQFF. The CDR3 DNA reads TGTGCCAGCAGCTTTGGTCAGGTTTACAATGAGCAGTTCTTC.

This clonotype was counted once. The rearrangement uses TRBV24-1 and TRBJ1-5, with 8 bases that match TRBD1. Germline values: CDR1 KGHDR, CDR2 SFDVKD. The CDR3 runs to 17 residues. Trimming removed 5 bases from V and 0 bases from J; junction bases left unmatched: 8. The CDR3 DNA follows: TGTGCCACCAGTGTCTCAACAGGGGGGACTAGCAATCAGCCCCAGCATTTT. Its translation is CATSVSTGGTSNQPQHF.

This clonotype occurred many times. This rearrangement joins TRBV5-6 to TRBJ1-1; the match to TRBD1 covers 8 bases. Trimming removed 0 bases from V and 3 bases from J; junction bases left unmatched: 4. The germline gives CDR1 SGHDT, CDR2 YYEEEE. CDR3 length: 15 amino acids. The CDR3 DNA reads TGTGCCAGCAGCTTGGACACAGGGGGGGACACTGAAGCTTTCTTT. As protein: CASSLDTGGDTEAFF.

V gene TRBV11-2 combines with J gene TRBJ1-1; tentatively, D is TRBD1 (5 bases). V gave up 3 bases and J gave up 3 bases, with 20 bases separating them. Germline V CDR1 and CDR2: SGHAT, FQNNGV. This CDR3 is 17 amino acids long. CDR3 amino acids: CASSLRWGGDGYTEAFF. CDR3 nucleotide sequence: TGTGCCAGCAGCTTGCGGTGGGGGGGTGATGGCTACACTGAAGCTTTCTTT.

This clonotype has just one count. A much larger clone lies one base from this, so it may be a read error. The rearrangement uses TRBV24-1 and TRBJ2-7; 11 bases are shared with TRBD1. The CDR3 is 15 amino acids. V shed 3 bases, J shed 2 bases, and the junction held 2 bases outside the gene matches. Looked up from germline, CDR1 is KGHDR and CDR2 is SFDVKD. The CDR3 DNA reads TGTGCCACCAGTGATCCGGGACAGGGGGCCTACGAGCAGTACTTC. This encodes CATSDPGQGAYEQYF.

The V call is TRBV18, the J call TRBJ2-4, with TRBD2 as a possible D gene (5 bases). The CDR3 loop spans 16 amino acids. The germline CDR1 and CDR2 sequences are KGHSH and LQKENI. Trimming took 1 base from V and 2 from J, leaving 12 bases between them. The CDR3 here is CASSPQILGTKNIQYF. For the CDR3, the DNA is TGTGCCAGCTCACCACAGATCCTCGGGACCAAAAACATTCAGTACTTC.

This clonotype was seen repeatedly, ten times or more. The V and J genes are TRBV9 and TRBJ2-7; perhaps D is TRBD1 or TRBD2 (5 bases each). Germline V gene sequence: CDR1 SGDLS, CDR2 YYNGEE. The CDR3 runs 14 residues. Between the trimmed V and J ends, which lost 2 bases and 2 bases, there was a span of 11 bases. CDR3 DNA sequence: TGTGCCAGCAGCGTCCGGGACGGCCCCTACGAGCAGTACTTC. Translated: CASSVRDGPYEQYF.

The chain is built from TRBV5-8 and TRBJ2-1; D possibly uses TRBD1 or TRBD2 (5 bases each). This CDR3 has 13 residues. The V and J ends lost 4 bases and 5 bases respectively, with 10 bases between them. Germline V gene data show CDR1 as SGHTS and CDR2 as YDEGEE. CDR3 nucleotides: TGTGCCAGCAGCCGTGGGACGGACAATGAGCAGTTCTTC. Translating it yields CASSRGTDNEQFF.

This clonotype was observed many times. This chain joins TRBV18 and TRBJ1-1; D not certain. The V end lost 1 base, the J end lost 0 bases, and 6 bases lay between the germline ends. CDR3 length equals 14 residues. Germline CDR1 KGHSH, CDR2 LQKENI. CDR3 sequence: CASSPLGMNTEAFF. The CDR3 region has the DNA TGTGCCAGCTCACCACTCGGTATGAACACTGAAGCTTTCTTT.

The sample holds a few counts of this clonotype. A single base separates this from a much larger clone, so it may be a read error. This sequence joins TRBV7-6 and TRBJ2-7; TRBD2 matches at 8 bases. V shed 5 bases, J shed 0 bases, and the junction held 9 bases outside the gene matches. The CDR3 is 16 amino acids. The V gene's germline CDR1 is SGHVS and CDR2 FNYEAQ. CDR3 DNA sequence: TGTGCCAGCAGCCCATTGCGCGGGGGGAGCTCCTACGAGCAGTACTTC. It translates to CASSPLRGGSSYEQYF.

The genes are TRBV19 and TRBJ1-2; D gene ambiguous. Trimming removed 5 bases from V and 6 bases from J, with 13 bases in between. Germline V CDR1 and CDR2: LNHDA, SQIVND (reference sequence). CDR3 size: 13 residues. The CDR3 loop is CASSATWADGYTF. The CDR3 DNA reads TGTGCCAGTAGTGCGACGTGGGCGGATGGCTACACCTTC.

This clonotype was seen many times. The chain is built from TRBV11-2 and TRBJ2-4; D not resolved. Germline V gene sequence: CDR1 SGHAT, CDR2 FQNNGV. The CDR3 has 15 amino acids. V lost 4 bases and J 7 bases, leaving 17 bases between the germline ends. The CDR3 DNA follows: TGTGCCAGCAGCTCACATCGGCTAGAAGGGAACATTCAGTACTTC. It translates to CASSSHRLEGNIQYF.

Turning to this clonotype: Relative to the germline gene, one junction end is altered; a read error may explain this. The DNA of the CDR3 is TGTGCCAGCTCACCGACGACCTCCGACAATGAGCAGTTCTTC. Protein: CASSPTTSDNEQFF. The rearrangement uses TRBV18 and TRBJ2-1; D unresolved. From germline, CDR1 is KGHSH and CDR2 LQKENI. This CDR3 is 14 amino acids long.

Many counts were recorded for this clonotype. The V call is TRBV2, the J call TRBJ2-3, with 10 bases lining up with TRBD1. V dropped 6 bases and J dropped 4; count of bases not matched to a gene: 10. Germline V gives CDR1 SNHLY, CDR2 FYNNEI. This CDR3 is built from 16 residues. CDR3 DNA: TGTGCCAGCAGCTCTCCCGGACAGGGGGGATCAGATACGCAGTATTTT. Translation gives CASSSPGQGGSDTQYF. The complete variable domain, with remaining parts taken from reference TRBV2 and TRBJ2-3, reads EPEVTQTPSHQVTQMGQEVILRCVPISNHLYFYWYRQILGQKVEFLVSFYNNEISEKSEIFDDQFSVERPDGSNFTLKIRSTKLEDSAMYFCASSSPGQGGSDTQYFGPGTRLTVL.

V and J are TRBV5-1 and TRBJ2-7; 7 bases fit TRBD1. After removal of 5 bases from V and 3 bases from J, the junction contained 5 bases not matched to a gene. Germline-derived CDR1 and CDR2 are SGHRS and YFSETQ. There are 13 residues in the CDR3. CDR3 nucleotides: TGCGCCAGCAGATCGGCAGGGGGCTACGAGCAGTACTTC. It codes for CASRSAGGYEQYF.

The table lists this clonotype with a count of one. This rearrangement joins TRBV9 to TRBJ2-5; TRBD1 matches at 7 bases. Germline CDR1 is SGDLS and CDR2 is YYNGEE. The CDR3 is 14 residues long. J lost 3 bases, V lost 0 bases, and 2 bases had no gene match. As DNA, the CDR3 is TGTGCCAGCAGCGTAGGGGGGACAGAAGAGACCCAGTACTTC. It encodes CASSVGGTEETQYF.

This clonotype was picked up many times. The genes are TRBV6-5 and TRBJ1-2; weak D call: TRBD1 (5 bases). The CDR3 length is 14 residues. The germline gives CDR1 MNHEY, CDR2 SVGAGI. V was shortened by 0 bases and J by 8 bases, with 13 bases between the two germline ends. CDR3 in DNA: TGTGCCAGCAGTTACTCACGAGGGACTCCCGGCTACACCTTC. Amino acids: CASSYSRGTPGYTF.

This clonotype came up many times. The rearrangement uses TRBV7-8 and TRBJ1-5; D is uncertain. CDR1 SGHVS and CDR2 FQNEAQ come from the germline V gene. This CDR3 comprises 16 residues. Trimming removed 1 base at V and 4 bases at J, with 14 bases between. The CDR3 loop reads CASSLGPGSVNQPQHF. The CDR3 DNA reads TGTGCCAGCAGCTTAGGGCCGGGGTCGGTGAATCAGCCCCAGCATTTT.

This clonotype occurred many times. The chain couples TRBV3-1 to TRBJ1-1, with D tentatively TRBD1 (5 bases). CDR1 and CDR2 (germline): LGHDT, YNNKEL (reference sequence). V was shortened by 6 bases and J by 4 bases, with 15 bases between the two germline ends. This CDR3 comprises 14 residues. CDR3 nucleotide sequence: TGTGCCAGCAGTGACGCAGGGTTTGTCACTGAAGCTTTCTTT. This encodes CASSDAGFVTEAFF.

This clonotype was observed many times. The V call is TRBV6-5, the J call TRBJ1-5; tentatively, D is TRBD1 (5 bases). This CDR3 has 20 residues. Germline V gene sequence: CDR1 MNHEY, CDR2 SVGAGI. Trimming removed 0 bases at V and 1 base at J, with 22 bases between. CDR3 nucleotides: TGTGCCAGCAGTTACTCGGTTTTCCAGGGTCTCCGGGGGAGCAATCAGCCCCAGCATTTT. Amino acid sequence: CASSYSVFQGLRGSNQPQHF.

V and J are TRBV4-1 and TRBJ2-7; D is uncertain. The CDR3 spans 17 residues. CDR1 and CDR2 (germline): MGHRA, YSYEKL. Trimming shortened V by 0 bases and J by 3 bases, and 18 bases separated the two germline ends. The CDR3 spells CASSQDRGINRDYEQYF. The CDR3, as DNA: TGCGCCAGCAGCCAAGATCGTGGGATTAATCGAGACTACGAGCAGTACTTC.

This clonotype came up many times. The rearrangement uses TRBV18 and TRBJ2-3, with D hard to call. This CDR3 has 14 residues. V lost 3 bases and J lost 3, with 10 bases in between. Germline V gives CDR1 KGHSH, CDR2 LQKENI. CDR3 sequence (DNA): TGTGCCAGCTCACCTACAAGAGGAACAGATACGCAGTATTTT. This sequence encodes CASSPTRGTDTQYF.

Ten or more counts support this clonotype. The CDR3, as DNA: TGCAGTGCTAGAGATGGGGGAGATCAGCCCCAGCATTTT. Translating it yields CSARDGGDQPQHF. The V and J genes are TRBV20-1 and TRBJ1-5, with TRBD1 as a possible D gene (5 bases). Germline V gene sequence: CDR1 DFQATT, CDR2 SNEGSKA (reference sequence). Trimming left V 0 bases short and J 5 bases short, with 8 bases between. This CDR3 has 13 residues.

The rearrangement joins TRBV7-2 to TRBJ1-5; 7 bases are shared with TRBD1. CDR1 is SGHTA and CDR2 is FQGNSA in the germline V gene. V shed 6 bases, J shed 5 bases, and the junction held 10 bases outside the gene matches. CDR3 size: 15 residues. The CDR3 coding sequence is TGTGCCAGCAGTCAAAGATACAGGGGTGATCAGCCCCAGCATTTT. It encodes CASSQRYRGDQPQHF.

This clonotype was detected many times. The chain couples TRBV10-3 to TRBJ2-1, with 8 bases lining up with TRBD2. The CDR3 is 16 amino acids. The J segment lost 10 bases and the V segment lost 11 bases, leaving 22 bases of the junction unmatched. Germline V gene lookup returns CDR1 ENHRY and CDR2 SYGVKD. CDR3 region: CAALTGSAGGEGEQFF. In DNA, the CDR3 is TGTGCCGCCCTGACGGGGTCGGCGGGGGGTGAGGGGGAGCAGTTCTTC.

This clonotype turned up a few times. A read error is likely, as this CDR3 ends without the conserved phenylalanine or tryptophan. V and J are TRBV5-1 and TRBJ2-5; 9 bases match TRBD2. Per germline, CDR1 SGHRS and CDR2 YFSETQ. The CDR3 has 16 residues. V shed 4 bases, J shed 2 bases, and the junction held 9 bases outside the gene matches. The CDR3 loop is CASSPVSGGSQETQYL. CDR3 bases: TGCGCCAGCAGCCCAGTTAGCGGGGGATCTCAAGAGACCCAGTACCTC.

The chain links TRBV5-1 to TRBJ2-1; TRBD2 matches at 7 bases. This CDR3 contains 14 residues. CDR1 SGHRS and CDR2 YFSETQ come from the germline V gene. Trimming took 4 bases from V and 1 from J; bases not matched to a gene: 2. The CDR3 spells CASSAAGSYNEQFF. CDR3 sequence (DNA): TGCGCCAGCAGCGCAGCGGGGTCCTACAATGAGCAGTTCTTC.